This passage covers 24 T cell receptor beta chains from one sample sequenced in a study of cytomegalovirus exposure and HLA in healthy donors. With 60 Vbeta and 13 Jbeta primers, the PCR was carried out. Profiling relied on immunoSEQ multiplex PCR, and the TCRdb table lists in-frame clones only, not all of them. The sample has under 200,000 clones, 83% seen once. Sequencing was performed on PBMCs. The receptors were gathered from a man aged 40-49 years in good health and CMV-seropositive.

Comments on this clone: The same CDR3 is also encoded by other DNA sequences in this sample. V and J are TRBV5-1 and TRBJ2-2, with 10 bases identical to TRBD2. V shed 4 bases and J 5 bases; nucleotides not matched to a gene: 14. Germline V gene lookup returns CDR1 SGHRS and CDR2 YFSETQ. There are 18 residues in the CDR3. The CDR3 loop reads CASSGGLAGVGETGELFF. DNA of the CDR3: TGCGCCAGCAGCGGGGGGCTAGCGGGAGTAGGAGAAACCGGGGAGCTGTTTTTT.

The genes are TRBV11-2 and TRBJ2-2; TRBD1 agrees at 9 bases. The CDR3 totals 19 residues. Germline V gene lookup returns CDR1 SGHAT and CDR2 FQNNGV. V was pared by 5 bases and J by 1 base, with 14 bases of the junction left unmatched. DNA for the CDR3: TGTGCCAGCAGCACCGACCGGGACAGGGCTATTGGGAACACCGGGGAGCTGTTTTTT. Residues: CASSTDRDRAIGNTGELFF.

The J gene is TRBJ2-7, the V gene TRBV4-1; no firm D call. Trimming removed 3 bases from V and 5 bases from J, with 17 bases in between. This CDR3 contains 15 residues. The germline gives CDR1 MGHRA, CDR2 YSYEKL. In DNA form, the CDR3 reads TGCGCCAGCAGCCAGGCTGGTGCCCTTTCCGACGAGCAGTACTTC. Residues: CASSQAGALSDEQYF.

This rearrangement joins TRBV29-1 to TRBJ2-1; 7 nucleotides align to TRBD2. The junction had 12 bases not matched to a gene; V was cut back by 0 bases and J by 4 bases. The CDR3 is 17 amino acids. Germline CDR1 is SQVTM and CDR2 is ANQGSEA. The CDR3 nucleotides read TGCAGCGTTGAAGATGGGGGGGGGTCCCGCTTTTACAATGAGCAGTTCTTC. This sequence encodes CSVEDGGGSRFYNEQFF.

The rearrangement links TRBV5-4 to TRBJ1-1; tentative D call: TRBD1 (5 bases). The CDR3 has 14 amino acids. Looked up from germline, CDR1 is SGHNT and CDR2 is YYREEE (reference sequence). V lost 1 base to trimming and J lost 4 bases, with 11 bases between them. The CDR3 region is CASSLQGGGTEAFF. The CDR3 DNA follows: TGTGCCAGCAGCTTGCAGGGCGGGGGCACTGAAGCTTTCTTT.

This rearrangement joins TRBV4-3 to TRBJ1-1, with D possibly TRBD1 on 5 matching bases. The V and J ends lost 0 bases and 7 bases respectively, with 12 bases between them. Germline V gives CDR1 LGHNA, CDR2 YSLEER. This CDR3 is built from 14 residues. Here the CDR3 reads CASSQDGHQDEAFF. The CDR3 nucleotides read TGCGCCAGCAGCCAAGATGGACATCAAGATGAAGCTTTCTTT.

The count of this clone is one. This rearrangement joins TRBV28 to TRBJ1-4; 10 bases are a match to TRBD1. V gave up 6 bases and J gave up 2 bases; unmatched junction bases: 9. There are 17 residues in the CDR3. Germline lookup yields CDR1 MDHEN and CDR2 SYDVKM. CDR3 region: CASRIGTGDNTNEKLFF. As DNA, the CDR3 is TGTGCCAGCAGGATCGGGACAGGGGACAACACTAATGAAAAACTGTTTTTT.

The CDR3 coding sequence is TGTGCCAGCAGCTCAGGACAGGGGGCGTACAATGAGCAGTTCTTC. Protein sequence: CASSSGQGAYNEQFF. The chain combines TRBV5-4 with TRBJ2-1; TRBD1 aligns across 11 bases. Trimming at V came to 3 bases and at J to 4 bases, leaving 3 bases not matched to a gene. Germline lookup yields CDR1 SGHNT and CDR2 YYREEE (reference sequence). The CDR3 is 15 amino acids.

This chain joins TRBV27 and TRBJ1-4, with TRBD1 as a possible D gene (6 bases). Germline V gene sequence: CDR1 MNHEY, CDR2 SMNVEV (reference sequence). The CDR3 consists of 16 residues. V was cut by 5 bases and J by 8 bases, with 21 bases left in between. CDR3 amino acids: CASSLQSETGSEKLFF. Here the CDR3 DNA reads TGTGCCAGCAGTCTCCAGTCGGAGACAGGAAGCGAAAAACTGTTTTTT.

In this sample, this clone turned up once. This chain connects TRBV6-5 to TRBJ2-7, with no clear D. V lost 6 bases and J 2 bases, leaving 5 bases between the germline ends. CDR1 MNHEY and CDR2 SVGAGI come from the germline V gene. The CDR3 runs to 11 residues. The chain's CDR3 is CASSTPYEQYF. The CDR3 region has the DNA TGTGCCAGCAGCACACCCTACGAGCAGTACTTC.

The rearrangement links TRBV7-3 to TRBJ2-2; TRBD1 agrees at 11 bases. The CDR3 extends over 16 amino acids. Germline-derived CDR1 and CDR2 are SGHTA and FQGTGA. Germline trimming cut 6 bases from V and 4 bases from J; bases unmatched to any gene: 7. The CDR3 spells CASRGTGGGGTGELFF. CDR3 DNA: TGTGCCAGCAGGGGGACAGGGGGAGGGGGCACCGGGGAGCTGTTTTTT.

The chain uses TRBV5-1 and TRBJ2-3, with D unclear. The CDR3 is made up of 13 amino acids. The germline gives CDR1 SGHRS, CDR2 YFSETQ. Trimming pared 0 bases from V and 4 bases from J, leaving 6 bases between. The CDR3 region has the DNA TGCGCCAGCAGCTTGGGGGCCCCAGATACGCAGTATTTT. This gives the protein CASSLGAPDTQYF.

V gene TRBV27 combines with J gene TRBJ1-2, with D unclear. Trimming left V 5 bases short and J 6 bases short, with 16 bases between. Germline V gene data show CDR1 as MNHEY and CDR2 as SMNVEV (reference sequence). This CDR3 region has 14 residues. CDR3 region: CASSREAQSHGYTF. CDR3 DNA: TGTGCCAGCAGTCGGGAGGCCCAGTCGCATGGCTACACCTTC.

The V gene is TRBV19, the J gene TRBJ2-2; TRBD1 might be the D (6 bases). This CDR3 comprises 15 residues. With 5 bases removed from V and 0 bases from J, the gap between germline ends came to 10 bases. Germline CDR1 and CDR2: LNHDA and SQIVND (reference sequence). The DNA for the CDR3 is TGTGCCAGTAGTTTTCGACAGGCGAACACCGGGGAGCTGTTTTTT. Residues: CASSFRQANTGELFF.

This chain links TRBV5-1 with TRBJ2-3; 8 bases align to TRBD1. After removal of 0 bases from V and 5 bases from J, the junction contained 8 bases not matched to a gene. This CDR3 spans 16 amino acids. CDR1 SGHRS and CDR2 YFSETQ come from the germline V gene. The CDR3 spells CASSLAQGARGDTQYF. The CDR3 coding sequence is TGCGCCAGCAGCTTGGCCCAGGGGGCGCGTGGAGATACGCAGTATTTT.

This clone has just one count. The V and J genes are TRBV14 and TRBJ1-1; the D gene is possibly TRBD1 (6 bases). V was clipped by 4 bases and J by 2 bases, with 17 bases between them. The CDR3 runs to 16 residues. Germline V gene lookup returns CDR1 SGHDN and CDR2 FVKESK. CDR3 sequence: CASSPIQGKGNTEAFF. Written as DNA, the CDR3 is TGTGCCAGCAGCCCAATACAGGGAAAAGGAAACACTGAAGCTTTCTTT.

The CDR3 DNA reads as TGTGCCAGCAGCAACAGGGATATGAACACTGAAGCTTTCTTT. Encoded protein: CASSNRDMNTEAFF. V and J are TRBV7-9 and TRBJ1-1; D may be TRBD1 (6 bases). The V end was cut by 5 bases, the J end by 0 bases, with 10 bases between. Looked up from germline, CDR1 is SEHNR and CDR2 is FQNEAQ (reference sequence). The CDR3 loop spans 14 amino acids.

This chain links TRBV6-5 with TRBJ1-2, with TRBD1 matching over 8 bases. The germline gives CDR1 MNHEY, CDR2 SVGAGI. This CDR3 is built from 12 residues. The V and J ends lost 7 bases and 8 bases, in that order; junction bases with no gene match: 6. CDR3 DNA sequence: TGTGCCAGCATGGACAGGGTGGAGGGCTACACCTTC. Translated: CASMDRVEGYTF.

This rearrangement joins TRBV5-8 to TRBJ1-1; D may be TRBD1 (5 bases). From germline, CDR1 is SGHTS and CDR2 YDEGEE. The CDR3 runs 13 residues. Trimming removed 0 bases from V and 6 bases from J, with 9 bases in between. CDR3 in DNA: TGTGCCAGCAGCTTGGGAACGGGGGCTGAAGCTTTCTTT. It encodes CASSLGTGAEAFF.

This rearrangement joins TRBV29-1 to TRBJ2-7; D perhaps matches TRBD2 (5 bases). This CDR3 region has 13 residues. In germline, CDR1 is SQVTM, CDR2 ANQGSEA. The V end was cut by 5 bases, the J end by 2 bases, with 13 bases between. CDR3 residues: CSVSTGLPYEQYF. CDR3 DNA sequence: TGCAGCGTTTCTACCGGACTCCCCTACGAGCAGTACTTC.

A remark on this clone: The germline gene is not matched at one end of the junction; a read error may be the cause. The chain has TRBV5-4 and TRBJ1-1, with 9 positions matching TRBD1. The CDR3 loop spans 13 amino acids. In germline, CDR1 is SGHNT, CDR2 YYREEE (reference sequence). CDR3 nucleotides: TGTGCCAGCAGCCATCGGGACAGGGACTCGGGGGTCTTT. As protein: CASSHRDRDSGVF.

V is TRBV27 and J is TRBJ2-1; TRBD2 matches at 9 bases. Trimming at V came to 5 bases and at J to 5 bases, leaving 4 bases not matched to a gene. This CDR3 has 14 amino acids. The germline gives CDR1 MNHEY, CDR2 SMNVEV (reference sequence). The CDR3 nucleotides are TGTGCCAGCAGTAGCGGGAGGATCGACAATGAGCAGTTCTTC. Protein product: CASSSGRIDNEQFF.

The chain employs TRBV5-1 and TRBJ2-1; weak D call: TRBD1 (6 bases). V was pared by 4 bases and J by 2 bases, with 13 bases between. The CDR3 extends over 15 amino acids. In germline, CDR1 is SGHRS, CDR2 YFSETQ. CDR3 protein: CASSASGQTYNEQFF. In nucleotides, the CDR3 is TGCGCCAGCAGCGCCTCCGGACAGACCTACAATGAGCAGTTCTTC.

The CDR3 DNA sequence: TGTGCCAGCAGCTTTCAGGGTATGGGACTAGCGGGATCGGAGCAGTACTTC. It specifies CASSFQGMGLAGSEQYF. The chain combines TRBV7-9 with TRBJ2-7, with 13 nucleotides matching TRBD2. The CDR3 is 17 residues long. The germline V gene encodes CDR1 SEHNR and CDR2 FQNEAQ (reference sequence). V lost 3 bases and J lost 7; bases outside the gene matches: 12.